This TCR beta chain originates from a study of blood T cell repertoires in COVID-19 (dated by TCRdb to 2018 to 2020). Describing the broader study: Samples from collaborators originated in the United States, Italy and Spain and spanned both the acute and convalescent phases of COVID-19. The prospective study material was composed of cDNA or gDNA derived from T cells, B-cell-depleted T cells, or PBMCs. The sample metadata nearly always contained a de-identified subject ID, COVID-19 status, age in years and sex. Where available, HLA class I and class II types were obtained from metadata supplied by the sample provider rather than from assay-based typing. The repertoires were released in a freely available public database intended as a resource for research on the immune response to SARS-CoV-2. Deeply sampled blood TCRbeta repertoires from subjects exposed to, actively infected with, or recovered from COVID-19 were included in the dataset. Samples were obtained from the ongoing ImmuneRACE study (first 160 participants) and from some 1,200 subjects provided by 6 global collaborators.

Concerning this clone itself: No antigen is known for it. Qualities for individual bases were not recorded, and no much larger clone is one base off.

The paper as a whole reports these results and caveats: Clinical and demographic metadata were provided uncurated, with the amount varying by source and participant.

TCRbeta CDR3 regions were amplified from genomic DNA by means of the immunoSEQ Assay, a bias-controlled multiplex PCR. In the source study's methods: Within the assay, amplification of reference gene primers was used to estimate how many nucleated cells each sample contained. Sequence reads were collapsed and filtered to measure the absolute abundance of every unique TCRbeta CDR3 rearrangement. For each sample, productive Simpson clonality was calculated as the square root of Simpson's diversity index across productive rearrangements. TCRdb mirrors the immuneACCESS table, restricted to in-frame sequences. Some clones are absent from its copies; in checked studies, under half trace to an unresolved V gene, and the reason for the others is unknown. D and trimming come from the DNA, and the V and J calls and clone size come from that table. A total of nearly 400,000 clones appear in this sample, about 90% of them only once. 1.5% to 2% of the sample is held by the ten biggest clonotypes.

Enrolling through a virtual design, the prospective study's participants ranged in age from roughly 18 to 89 years and lived across roughly 23 United States geographic areas. In the prospective study, participants were assigned to cohorts based on the clinical history participants reported in a screening survey and a study questionnaire. Recovered participants in ImmuneRACE Cohort 3 were defined as having two consecutive negative NP/OP PCR tests, clearance from a healthcare professional, or resolution of symptoms. Each participant in the prospective study had whole blood, serum and a nasopharyngeal or oropharyngeal swab collected by mobile phlebotomists. Additional blood draws and questionnaires over an approximately two-month period could optionally be provided by prospective study participants. Before DNA extraction, prospective study blood samples were shipped either frozen or at room temperature.

A distance of 11 bases separates the germline ends of V and J, which lose 4 bases and 5 bases respectively. The CDR3 covers 13 residues, taking in both the cysteine and the phenylalanine. The only DNA kept is the CDR3, 39 bases in frame from the first base. The germline V gene (reference sequence) supplies CDR1 LNHNV and CDR2 YYDKDF. The sequencing sample was made of PBMCs or T cells enriched from blood (not recorded which). The clonotype comes from a woman in her 30s who had recovered from COVID-19. The V and J segments used are TRBV15 and TRBJ2-5, with a tentative D gene TRBD1 over 6 matching bases. The DNA sequence follows: TGTGCCACCAGCACAGGGGCTACGGAGACCCAGTACTTC. Translated, it reads CATSTGATETQYF.